The present T cell receptor beta chain was sequenced within a study of cytomegalovirus exposure and HLA in healthy donors. Both 60 Vbeta primers and 13 Jbeta primers went into the PCR. This table comes from immunoSEQ multiplex PCR, and its TCRdb copy is limited to in-frame clones, with some not included. The sample lists around 120,000 clones, 76% occurring once. Germline loops: CDR1 SGHVS, CDR2 FQNEAQ. The CDR3 extends over 13 amino acids. The V end was cut by 6 bases, the J end by 2 bases, with 7 bases between. The sequence was obtained from a middle-aged man in good health and CMV-seropositive. Material: PBMCs. The chain recombines TRBV7-8 with TRBJ2-2; unclear D gene. CDR3 sequence reads: CASRPDNTGELFF. CDR3 coding DNA: TGTGCCAGCAGGCCAGATAACACCGGGGAGCTGTTTTTT.